A single T cell receptor beta chain is shown here with its context. This clone occurred once. Its specific antigen is unknown. No much larger clonotype is one base removed from it; base qualities were not supplied. At the DNA level, this CDR3 is encoded by other sequences in the same sample as well. The method was the immunoSEQ multiplex PCR assay. As for the authors' bioinformatics: A statistical classification framework was built for diagnosing cytomegalovirus status from the catalog of TCR beta chain sequences. The immuneACCESS repertoire file appears here via TCRdb, limited to in-frame rearrangements. These files lack a portion of the clones; in checked studies, under half of the deficit traces to unresolved V genes, and the cause of the others is not known. V, J and clone size were drawn from that table, and D and trimming were deduced from the DNA. In all, the sample holds 110,000 to 150,000 clones, and 70% to 90% of those were seen once. Just under 8% of the sample is taken by the ten largest.

The donors were included in the validation cohort of approximately 120 subjects, a group kept apart from the roughly 700-subject first cohort. This entry belongs to a study of cytomegalovirus exposure and HLA in healthy donors (dated by TCRdb to about 2017). Describing the broader study: The 670 or so repertoires of the first cohort and the 95 to 150 validation repertoires were produced on the same platform, according to a later analysis. The study aimed to test whether signatures of past pathogen exposure could be identified by cataloging public T cell receptors. A separate validation cohort of 100 to 150 different subjects was used in addition to the roughly 640-subject first cohort. High-throughput TCR immunosequencing, statistical association of individual TCRs with disease status, and machine learning were combined to predict cytomegalovirus infection status.

Overall results and qualifications from the work: In both the original and validation cohorts, the classifier was reported to diagnose cytomegalovirus status with high specificity and sensitivity. In the study, about 150 TCR beta chains were listed as associated with cytomegalovirus. In a later analysis, TCRs clustered in the first cohort were found to also tend to co-occur in the approximately 120 validation repertoires, with about 93% of cluster scores above 0. Three of the identified cytomegalovirus-associated TCR beta chains were confirmed in vitro to be specific for cytomegalovirus antigens. Across donors, most TCR sequences were observed very rarely, whereas some public TCRs were present in many individuals. A later analysis lacked HLA typing for the validation cohort, so it scored co-occurrence in that cohort across all 110 or so repertoires. The authors suggested that the approach could potentially be generalized to other disease states and immunological phenotypes.

V and J lose 0 bases and 4 bases, and a span of 6 bases separates them. CDR1 LNHNV and CDR2 YYDKDF were looked up in the germline V gene (reference sequence). Measured from the cysteine to the phenylalanine, the CDR3 is 13 residues long. The sequence is cut down to CDR3 DNA, 39 bases in frame from base 1. Recombination connected TRBV15 to TRBJ1-1; possibly the D gene is TRBD1, per 6 matching bases. The clonotype originates from a woman under 30 in good health and CMV-seropositive. The sample taken for sequencing was PBMCs. The DNA sequence is TGTGCCACCAGCAGAGACAGGGGCACTGAAGCTTTCTTT. This yields the protein CATSRDRGTEAFF. Extended through the reference TRBV15 and TRBJ1-1 proteins, this CDR3 yields the full variable domain: DAMVIQNPRYQVTQFGKPVTLSCSQTLNHNVMYWYQQKSSQAPKLLFHYYDKDFNNEADTPDNFQSRRPNTSFCFLDIRSPGLGDTAMYLCATSRDRGTEAFFGQGTRLTVV.